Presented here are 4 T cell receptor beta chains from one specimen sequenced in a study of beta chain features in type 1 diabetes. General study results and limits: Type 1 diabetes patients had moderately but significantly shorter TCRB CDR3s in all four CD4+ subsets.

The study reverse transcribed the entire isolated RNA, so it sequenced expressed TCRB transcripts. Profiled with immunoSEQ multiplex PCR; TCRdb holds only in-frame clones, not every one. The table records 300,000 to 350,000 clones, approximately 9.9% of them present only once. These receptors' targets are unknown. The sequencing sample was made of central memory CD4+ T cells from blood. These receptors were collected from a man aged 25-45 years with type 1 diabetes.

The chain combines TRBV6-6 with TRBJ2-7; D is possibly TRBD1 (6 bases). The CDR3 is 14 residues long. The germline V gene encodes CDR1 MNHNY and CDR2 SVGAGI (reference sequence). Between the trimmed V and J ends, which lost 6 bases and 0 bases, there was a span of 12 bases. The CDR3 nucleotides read TGTGCCAGCAGACTCGGACAGAACTCCTACGAGCAGTACTTC. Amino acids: CASRLGQNSYEQYF.

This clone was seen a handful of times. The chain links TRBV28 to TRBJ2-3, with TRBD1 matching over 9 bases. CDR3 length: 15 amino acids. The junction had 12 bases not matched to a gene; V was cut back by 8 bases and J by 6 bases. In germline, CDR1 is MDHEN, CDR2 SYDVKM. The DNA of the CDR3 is TGTGCCAGCGGACCGGGACAGGGACTGATGGATACGCAGTATTTT. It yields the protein CASGPGQGLMDTQYF.

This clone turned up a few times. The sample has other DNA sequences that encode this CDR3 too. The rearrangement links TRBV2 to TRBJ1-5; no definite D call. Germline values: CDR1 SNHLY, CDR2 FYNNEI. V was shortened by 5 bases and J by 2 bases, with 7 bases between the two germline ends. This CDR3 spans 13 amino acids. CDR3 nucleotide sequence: TGTGCCAGCAGTCCTTTTCGCAATCAGCCCCAGCATTTT. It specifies CASSPFRNQPQHF. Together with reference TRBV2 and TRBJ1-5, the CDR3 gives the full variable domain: EPEVTQTPSHQVTQMGQEVILRCVPISNHLYFYWYRQILGQKVEFLVSFYNNEISEKSEIFDDQFSVERPDGSNFTLKIRSTKLEDSAMYFCASSPFRNQPQHFGDGTRLSIL.

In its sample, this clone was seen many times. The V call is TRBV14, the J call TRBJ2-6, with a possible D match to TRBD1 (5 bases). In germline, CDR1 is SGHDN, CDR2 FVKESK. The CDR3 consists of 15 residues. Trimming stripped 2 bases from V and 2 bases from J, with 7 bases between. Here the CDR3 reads CASSQLGAGANVLTF. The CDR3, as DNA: TGTGCCAGCAGCCAATTAGGGGCTGGGGCCAACGTCCTGACTTTC.